The clone carrying this TCR beta chain has at least ten counts. Its antigen is currently unknown. V was shortened by 2 bases and J by 1 base, with 11 bases between the two germline ends. CDR1 and CDR2 from the germline V gene are MNHEY and SMNVEV (reference sequence). The CDR3 totals 15 residues. Combining iRepertoire HTBI primers with Arm-PCR of CDR3 regions, the authors built TCR beta libraries. TCRdb ran MiXCR on the multiplex PCR reads and lists one entry per CDR3 protein. The sample has roughly 500,000 distinct CDR3 sequences; around 15% are singletons. Time point noted: newly diagnosed GD, antithyroid drugs for less than 3 months. RNA extracted from PBMCs served as the sequencing template. The data belong to a study of regulatory T cells in long-lasting Graves disease. Study conclusions and caveats: Whereas nearly 1,000 public clonotypes were shared by new patients, persistent patients shared more, at some 2,500. Persistent Graves' patients showed less TCR diversity than newly diagnosed patients showed.

The same sample was also studied in work on T cells in Graves' hyperthyroidism and ophthalmopathy. This second report adds: Primed by the HTBI set, a first-round RT-PCR was run on the TCR CDR3. Blood also held most thyroid clonotypes expanded beyond 0.001.

The V and J genes are TRBV27 and TRBJ1-1; a possible D gene is TRBD1 (5 bases). The sequence derives from a woman between 50 and 59 years old with Graves disease. The sample in question was peripheral blood mononuclear cells (PBMCs), obtained at new diagnosis, from a patient treated with antithyroid drugs. The chain's CDR3 is CASSLAYQGNTEAFF. CDR3 DNA sequence: TGTGCCAGCAGTTTAGCTTACCAGGGGAACACTGAAGCTTTCTTT.